Listed below are T cell receptor beta chains from one sample, sequenced in a study of blood T cell repertoires in COVID-19. This table comes from immunoSEQ multiplex PCR, and its TCRdb copy is limited to in-frame clones, with some not included. The sample includes about 230,000 clones, less than 85% seen only once; the top ten take approximately 2.6%. Sequenced sample: peripheral blood. All receptors derive from a woman aged 70-85 years with active or convalescent COVID-19. CDR3s leave out the opening cysteine and the closing phenylalanine or tryptophan. Each record gives: V gene, D gene, J gene, CDR3 protein. The D gene is left open where the match is weak.

V gene: TRBV4-2
D gene: .
J gene: TRBJ2-3
CDR3 protein: ASSQDQGSTDTQY

V gene: TRBV7-9
D gene: TRBD1
J gene: TRBJ2-7
CDR3 protein: ASSPSPGTGSFHEQY

V gene: TRBV5-4
D gene: .
J gene: TRBJ1-1
CDR3 protein: ASSLVSVRISWNTEAF

V gene: TRBV5-1
D gene: TRBD2
J gene: TRBJ2-3
CDR3 protein: ASSTSGAGTDTQY

V gene: TRBV7-8
D gene: .
J gene: TRBJ1-2
CDR3 protein: ASSLDIRQSYGYT

V gene: TRBV7-9
D gene: TRBD2
J gene: TRBJ2-7
CDR3 protein: ASSLGLAGRNEQY

V gene: TRBV20-1
D gene: .
J gene: TRBJ2-3
CDR3 protein: SASQGGAEEDTQY

V gene: TRBV5-1
D gene: .
J gene: TRBJ2-7
CDR3 protein: ASSLGRDVSYEQY

V gene: TRBV2
D gene: .
J gene: TRBJ1-1
CDR3 protein: ASRSTTNTEAF

V gene: TRBV5-6
D gene: TRBD2
J gene: TRBJ2-5
CDR3 protein: ASSRPGLAGGIKETQY

V gene: TRBV11-2
D gene: .
J gene: TRBJ2-5
CDR3 protein: ASSPHRETQY

V gene: TRBV4-3
D gene: .
J gene: TRBJ2-2
CDR3 protein: ASSQGRLANTGELF

V gene: TRBV5-1
D gene: .
J gene: TRBJ2-7
CDR3 protein: ASSLGQEVSEQY

V gene: TRBV6-6
D gene: .
J gene: TRBJ1-4
CDR3 protein: ASSYPDVGKLF

V gene: TRBV2
D gene: .
J gene: TRBJ2-2
CDR3 protein: AGGTGFGTGELF

V gene: TRBV7-6
D gene: .
J gene: TRBJ2-7
CDR3 protein: ASSSGTRTSYEQY

V gene: TRBV28
D gene: .
J gene: TRBJ2-7
CDR3 protein: ASRPPQGRYEQY

V gene: TRBV5-1
D gene: .
J gene: TRBJ2-2
CDR3 protein: ASSLAGGANTGELF

V gene: TRBV3-1/TRBV3-2
D gene: TRBD2
J gene: TRBJ2-2
CDR3 protein: ASSQVVAGDMTGELF

V gene: TRBV7-2
D gene: TRBD1
J gene: TRBJ2-7
CDR3 protein: ASSLRDRAYEQY

V gene: TRBV28
D gene: TRBD1
J gene: TRBJ1-1
CDR3 protein: ASRATGVPKAF

V gene: TRBV12-3/TRBV12-4
D gene: .
J gene: TRBJ2-7
CDR3 protein: ASSVYYEQY

V gene: TRBV5-1
D gene: .
J gene: TRBJ2-7
CDR3 protein: ASSLVAGENYEQY

V gene: TRBV5-1
D gene: TRBD1
J gene: TRBJ2-2
CDR3 protein: ASSLWTGTTGELF